This entry describes one TCR beta chain. The antigen remains unidentified. The record originates from a study of response to subunit inactivated influenza vaccine. The study, taken as a whole, reports: It was suggested by the authors that few new T cells are recruited by each seasonal influenza vaccination.

One entry per CDR3 protein, called by TCRdb with MiXCR from the RT-PCR reads. This sample carries under 950,000 distinct CDR3 sequences, around 20% of them seen once, and the ten largest clones take about 10%. The receptor was isolated from a man in his forties or fifties who received an inactivated influenza vaccine. Sequenced here: PBMCs from blood, sampled more than 4 days after vaccination.

The chain's CDR3 is CASSQDPPGQGLTQYF. CDR3 DNA: TGTGCCAGCAGCCAAGACCCGCCGGGACAGGGTTTAACCCAGTACTTC. J is TRBJ2-5 and V is TRBV4-2, with 9 bases identical to TRBD1. J lost 8 bases, V lost 0 bases, and 10 bases had no gene match. Looked up from germline, CDR1 is LGHNA and CDR2 is YNFKEQ. The CDR3 has 16 residues.